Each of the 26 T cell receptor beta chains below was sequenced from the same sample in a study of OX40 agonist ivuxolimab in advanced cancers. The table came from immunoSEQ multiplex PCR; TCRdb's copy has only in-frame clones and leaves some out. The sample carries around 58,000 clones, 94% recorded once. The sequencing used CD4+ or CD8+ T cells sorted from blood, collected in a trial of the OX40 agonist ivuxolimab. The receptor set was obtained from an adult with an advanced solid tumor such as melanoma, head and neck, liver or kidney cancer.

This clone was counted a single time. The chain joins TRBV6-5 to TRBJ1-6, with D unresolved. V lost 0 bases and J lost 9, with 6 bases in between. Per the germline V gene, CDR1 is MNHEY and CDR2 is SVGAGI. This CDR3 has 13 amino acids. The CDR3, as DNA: TGTGCCAGCAGTTACTCTATGGGTTCACCCCTCCACTTT. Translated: CASSYSMGSPLHF.

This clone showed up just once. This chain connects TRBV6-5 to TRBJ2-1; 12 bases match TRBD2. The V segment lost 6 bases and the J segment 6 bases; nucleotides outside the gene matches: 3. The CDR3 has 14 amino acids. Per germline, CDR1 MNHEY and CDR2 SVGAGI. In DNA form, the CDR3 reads TGTGCCAGCAGCGGACTAGCGGGATCCAATGAGCAGTTCTTC. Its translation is CASSGLAGSNEQFF.

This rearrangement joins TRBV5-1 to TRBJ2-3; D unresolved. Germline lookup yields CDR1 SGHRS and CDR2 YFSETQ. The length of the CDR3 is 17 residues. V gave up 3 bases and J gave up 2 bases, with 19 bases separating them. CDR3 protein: CASSSPIDVIITDTQYF. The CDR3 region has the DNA TGCGCCAGCAGCTCCCCGATAGACGTAATTATCACAGATACGCAGTATTTT.

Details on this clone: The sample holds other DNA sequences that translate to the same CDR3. As DNA, the CDR3 is TGTGCCAGCAGCGCCGGACACGAGCAGTACTTC. The encoded protein is CASSAGHEQYF. This chain connects TRBV9 to TRBJ2-7; D remains ambiguous. The CDR3 has 11 amino acids. The V gene lost 3 bases and the J gene lost 5 bases, with 6 bases spanning the gap. Germline CDR1 is SGDLS and CDR2 is YYNGEE.

CDR3 amino acids: CASSLGTFNNEKLFF. The CDR3 DNA is TGTGCCAGCAGCTTAGGGACATTTAATAATGAAAAACTGTTTTTT. This sequence joins TRBV7-9 and TRBJ1-4; maybe TRBD1 (5 bases). Trimming stripped 1 base from V and 4 bases from J, with 10 bases between. Per germline, CDR1 SEHNR and CDR2 FQNEAQ (reference sequence). CDR3 size: 15 residues.

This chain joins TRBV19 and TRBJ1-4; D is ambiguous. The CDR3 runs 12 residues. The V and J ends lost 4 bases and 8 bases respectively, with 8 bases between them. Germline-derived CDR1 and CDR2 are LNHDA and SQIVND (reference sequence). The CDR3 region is CASSNGWEKLFF. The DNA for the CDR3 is TGTGCCAGTAGTAACGGGTGGGAAAAACTGTTTTTT.

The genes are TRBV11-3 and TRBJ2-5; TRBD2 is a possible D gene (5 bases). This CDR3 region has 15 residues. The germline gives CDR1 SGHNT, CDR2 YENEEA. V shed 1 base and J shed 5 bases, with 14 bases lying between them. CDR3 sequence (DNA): TGTGCCAGCAGCTTAGGGGTCGCGGGTTCGGAGACCCAGTACTTC. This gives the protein CASSLGVAGSETQYF.

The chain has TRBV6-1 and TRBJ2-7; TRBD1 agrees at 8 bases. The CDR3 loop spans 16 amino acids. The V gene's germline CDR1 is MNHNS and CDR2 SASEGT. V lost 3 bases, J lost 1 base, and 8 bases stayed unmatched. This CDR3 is CASSDLPGQASYEQYF. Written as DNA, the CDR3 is TGTGCCAGCAGTGACCTTCCGGGACAGGCATCCTACGAGCAGTACTTC.

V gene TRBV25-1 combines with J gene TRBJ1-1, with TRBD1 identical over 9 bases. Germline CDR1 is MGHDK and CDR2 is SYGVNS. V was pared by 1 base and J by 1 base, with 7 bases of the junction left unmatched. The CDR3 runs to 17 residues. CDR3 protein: CASSEFPGQGTNTEAFF. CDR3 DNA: TGTGCCAGCAGTGAATTCCCGGGACAGGGAACGAACACTGAAGCTTTCTTT.

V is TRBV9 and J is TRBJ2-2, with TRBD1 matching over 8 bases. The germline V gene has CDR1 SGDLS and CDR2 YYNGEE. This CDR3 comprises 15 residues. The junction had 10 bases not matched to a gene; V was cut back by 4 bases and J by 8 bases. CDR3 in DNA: TGTGCCAGCAGCCCCGAAGCTCAGGGGGCTGGGGAGCTGTTTTTT. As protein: CASSPEAQGAGELFF.

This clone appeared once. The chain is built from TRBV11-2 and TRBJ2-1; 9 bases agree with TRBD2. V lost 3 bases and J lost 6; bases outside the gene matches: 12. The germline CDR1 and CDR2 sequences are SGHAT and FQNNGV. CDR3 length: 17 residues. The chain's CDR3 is CASSFGPSGRKFNEQFF. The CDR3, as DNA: TGTGCCAGCAGCTTTGGCCCCAGCGGGAGGAAATTCAATGAGCAGTTCTTC.

In DNA, the CDR3 is TGTGCCAGCAGTAGGGGGAGGGGGCCCAGCGAGCAGTACTTC. Its protein product is CASSRGRGPSEQYF. The J gene is TRBJ2-7, the V gene TRBV28, with D perhaps being TRBD1 or TRBD2 (7 bases each). V lost 5 bases to trimming and J lost 6 bases, with 17 bases between them. The CDR3 totals 14 residues. Germline CDR1 MDHEN, CDR2 SYDVKM.

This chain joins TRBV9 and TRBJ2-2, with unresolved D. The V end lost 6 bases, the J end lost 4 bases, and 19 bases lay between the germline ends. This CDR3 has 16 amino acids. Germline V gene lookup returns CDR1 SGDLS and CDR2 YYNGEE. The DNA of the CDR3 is TGTGCCAGCAACAACAATTTATACGCGATCACCGGGGAGCTGTTTTTT. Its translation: CASNNNLYAITGELFF.

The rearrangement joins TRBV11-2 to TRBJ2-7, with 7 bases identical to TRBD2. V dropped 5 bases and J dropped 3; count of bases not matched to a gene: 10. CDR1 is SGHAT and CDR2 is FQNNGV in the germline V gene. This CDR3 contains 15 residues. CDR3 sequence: CASSPLGSGYYEQYF. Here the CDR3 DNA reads TGTGCCAGCAGCCCCCTGGGTAGCGGGTACTACGAGCAGTACTTC.

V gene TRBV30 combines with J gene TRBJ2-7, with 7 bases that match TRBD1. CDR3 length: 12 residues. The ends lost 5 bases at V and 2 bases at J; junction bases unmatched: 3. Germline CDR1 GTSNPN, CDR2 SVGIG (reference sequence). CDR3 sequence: CAWAGTAYEQYF. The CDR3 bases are TGTGCCTGGGCCGGGACAGCCTACGAGCAGTACTTC.

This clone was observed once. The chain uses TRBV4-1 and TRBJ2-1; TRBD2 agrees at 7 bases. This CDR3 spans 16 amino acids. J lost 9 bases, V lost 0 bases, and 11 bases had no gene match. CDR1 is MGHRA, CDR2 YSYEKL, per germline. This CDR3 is CASSQEGAGARGEQFF. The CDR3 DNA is TGCGCCAGCAGCCAAGAAGGGGCGGGAGCGCGTGGTGAGCAGTTCTTC.

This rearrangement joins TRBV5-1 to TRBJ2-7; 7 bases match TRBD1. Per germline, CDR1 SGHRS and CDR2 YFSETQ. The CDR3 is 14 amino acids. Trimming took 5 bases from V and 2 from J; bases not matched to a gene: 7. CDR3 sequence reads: CASSLIRGTYEQYF. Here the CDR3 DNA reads TGCGCCAGCAGTCTGATCAGGGGGACCTACGAGCAGTACTTC. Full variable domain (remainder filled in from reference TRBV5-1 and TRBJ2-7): KAGVTQTPRYLIKTRGQQVTLSCSPISGHRSVSWYQQTPGQGLQFLFEYFSETQRNKGNFPGRFSGRQFSNSRSEMNVSTLELGDSALYLCASSLIRGTYEQYFGPGTRLTVT.

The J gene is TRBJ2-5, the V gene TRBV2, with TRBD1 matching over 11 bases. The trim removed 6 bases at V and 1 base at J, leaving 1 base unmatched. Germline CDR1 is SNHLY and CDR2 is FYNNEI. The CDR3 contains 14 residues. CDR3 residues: CASRDRGRQETQYF. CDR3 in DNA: TGTGCCAGCAGGGACAGGGGGCGCCAAGAGACCCAGTACTTC.

CDR3 in amino acids: CASSLVTGAKNIQYF. Written as DNA, the CDR3 is TGTGCCAGCAGCTTAGTTACGGGGGCCAAAAACATTCAGTACTTC. This chain links TRBV7-3 with TRBJ2-4; D perhaps matches TRBD2 (5 bases). The CDR3 contains 15 residues. Germline V gene data show CDR1 as SGHTA and CDR2 as FQGTGA. The V end lost 2 bases, the J end lost 1 base, and 9 bases lay between the germline ends.

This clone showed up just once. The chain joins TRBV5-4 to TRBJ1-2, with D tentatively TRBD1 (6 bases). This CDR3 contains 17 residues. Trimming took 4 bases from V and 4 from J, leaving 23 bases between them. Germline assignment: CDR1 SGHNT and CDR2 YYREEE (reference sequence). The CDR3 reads CASSLWGGAWKGYGYTF. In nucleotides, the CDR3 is TGTGCCAGCAGCCTCTGGGGGGGCGCATGGAAGGGCTATGGCTACACCTTC.

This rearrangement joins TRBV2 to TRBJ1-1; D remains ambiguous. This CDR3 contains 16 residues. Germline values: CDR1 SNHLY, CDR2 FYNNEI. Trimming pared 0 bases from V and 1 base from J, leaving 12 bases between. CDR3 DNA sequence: TGTGCCAGCAGTGAAGCTCCCGTGGCGGCGAACACTGAAGCTTTCTTT. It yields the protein CASSEAPVAANTEAFF. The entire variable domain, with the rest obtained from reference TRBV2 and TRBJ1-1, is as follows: EPEVTQTPSHQVTQMGQEVILRCVPISNHLYFYWYRQILGQKVEFLVSFYNNEISEKSEIFDDQFSVERPDGSNFTLKIRSTKLEDSAMYFCASSEAPVAANTEAFFGQGTRLTVV.

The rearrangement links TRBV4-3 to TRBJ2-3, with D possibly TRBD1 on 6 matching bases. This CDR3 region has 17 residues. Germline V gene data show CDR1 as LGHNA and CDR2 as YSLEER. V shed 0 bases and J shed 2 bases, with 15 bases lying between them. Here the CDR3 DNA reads TGCGCCAGCAGCCAAGATCGGGCAGGGGCCGCCACAGATACGCAGTATTTT. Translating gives CASSQDRAGAATDTQYF.

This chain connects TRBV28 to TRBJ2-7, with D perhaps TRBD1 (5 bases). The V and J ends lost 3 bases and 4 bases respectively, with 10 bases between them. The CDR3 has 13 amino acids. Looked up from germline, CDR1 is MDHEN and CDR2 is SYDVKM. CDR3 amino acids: CASSFGRVYEQYF. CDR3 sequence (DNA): TGTGCCAGCAGTTTCGGCAGGGTGTACGAGCAGTACTTC.

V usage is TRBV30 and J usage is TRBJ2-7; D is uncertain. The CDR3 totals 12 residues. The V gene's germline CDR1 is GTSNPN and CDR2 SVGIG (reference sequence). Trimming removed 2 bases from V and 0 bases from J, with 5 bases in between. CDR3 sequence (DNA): TGTGCCTGGAGTCCAAGCTCCTACGAGCAGTACTTC. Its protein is CAWSPSSYEQYF. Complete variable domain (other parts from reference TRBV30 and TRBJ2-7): SQTIHQWPATLVQPVGSPLSLECTVEGTSNPNLYWYRQAAGRGLQLLFYSVGIGQISSEVPQNLSASRPQDRQFILSSKKLLLSDSGFYLCAWSPSSYEQYFGPGTRLTVT.

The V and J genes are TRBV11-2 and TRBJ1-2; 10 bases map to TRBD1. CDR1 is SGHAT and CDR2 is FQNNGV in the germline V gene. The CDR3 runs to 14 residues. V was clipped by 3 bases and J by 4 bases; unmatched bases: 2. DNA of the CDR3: TGTGCCAGCAGCTTGAGGGACAGGGGCTATGGCTACACCTTC. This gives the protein CASSLRDRGYGYTF.

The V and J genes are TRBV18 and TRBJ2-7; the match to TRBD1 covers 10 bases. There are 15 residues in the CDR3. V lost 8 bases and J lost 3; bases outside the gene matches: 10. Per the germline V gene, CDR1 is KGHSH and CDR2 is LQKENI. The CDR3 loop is CASKEDRGSSYEQYF. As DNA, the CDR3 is TGTGCCAGCAAAGAGGACAGGGGGTCGAGCTACGAGCAGTACTTC.